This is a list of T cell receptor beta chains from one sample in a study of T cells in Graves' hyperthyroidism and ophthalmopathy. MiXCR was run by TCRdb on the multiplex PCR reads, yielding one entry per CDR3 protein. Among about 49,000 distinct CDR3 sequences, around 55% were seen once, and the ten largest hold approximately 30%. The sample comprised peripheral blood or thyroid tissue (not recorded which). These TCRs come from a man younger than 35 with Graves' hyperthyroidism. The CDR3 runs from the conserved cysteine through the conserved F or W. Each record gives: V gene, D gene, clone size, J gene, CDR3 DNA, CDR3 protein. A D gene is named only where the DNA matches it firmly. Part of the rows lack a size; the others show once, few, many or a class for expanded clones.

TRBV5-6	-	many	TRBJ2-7	TGTGCCAGCAGCTTGGGGATAGGGTCCTACGAGCAGTACTTC	CASSLGIGSYEQYF
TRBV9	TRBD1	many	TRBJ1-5	TGTGCCGGTCCGGGACAGGGAGGCAATCAGCCCCAGCATTTT	CAGPGQGGNQPQHF
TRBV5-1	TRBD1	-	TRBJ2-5	TGCGCCAGCAGCTTGTCGACAGGGGCCGCAGAGACCCAGTACTTC	CASSLSTGAAETQYF
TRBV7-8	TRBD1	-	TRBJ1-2	TGTGCCAGCAGCGTGCGACAGGGAGACGGCTACACCTTC	CASSVRQGDGYTF
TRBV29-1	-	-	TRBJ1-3	TGCAGCGTTGCCGTCAGGGTAGGAAACACCATATATTTT	CSVAVRVGNTIYF
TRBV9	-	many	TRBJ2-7	TGTGCCAGCAGCGTAGAGGGGGTGGCGTTGGTGCACGAGCAGTACTTC	CASSVEGVALVHEQYF
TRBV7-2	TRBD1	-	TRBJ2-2	TGTGCCAGCAGCTTAGGCCAGGGGGCGAACACCGGGGAGCTGTTTTTT	CASSLGQGANTGELFF
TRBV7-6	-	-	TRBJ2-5	TGTGCCAGCACCGGTAGGACTTATCAGAGCGAGGAGTACTTC	CASTGRTYQSEEYF
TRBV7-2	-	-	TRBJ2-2	TGTGCCAGCAGGGGGACGGCGGCCGGGGAGCTGTTTTTT	CASRGTAAGELFF
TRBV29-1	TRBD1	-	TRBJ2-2	TGCAGCGTTAACACAGGGGCCAACACCGGGGAGCTGTTTTTT	CSVNTGANTGELFF
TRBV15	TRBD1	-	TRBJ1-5	TGTGCCACCAGCAGCCACAGGGGTAGCAATCAGCCCCAGCATTTT	CATSSHRGSNQPQHF
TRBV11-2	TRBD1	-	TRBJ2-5	TGTGCCAGCAGCTTACAGGGGGCCGGGGAGACCCAGTACTTC	CASSLQGAGETQYF
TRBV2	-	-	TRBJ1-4	TGTGCCAACAGTGCAGGTGGGCGCCTTAATGAAGAACTGTTTTTT	CANSAGGRLNEELFF
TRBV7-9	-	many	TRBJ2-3	TGTGCCAGCAGCCCCACAGATACGCAGTATTTT	CASSPTDTQYF
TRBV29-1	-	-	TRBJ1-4	TGCACCGCGACGGGTGCTAATGAAAAACTGTTTTTT	CTATGANEKLFF
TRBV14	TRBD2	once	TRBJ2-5	TGTGCTAGCAGCCAAATCCGCGGGGGTAGTCAAGAGACCCAGTACTTC	CASSQIRGGSQETQYF
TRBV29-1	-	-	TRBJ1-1	TGCAGCGTTGGGGTCGGCAGCTCGAACACTGAAGCTTTCTTT	CSVGVGSSNTEAFF
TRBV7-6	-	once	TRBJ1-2	TGTGCCAGCAGCTTAGGGAGGGGTTTTGATGGCTACACCTTC	CASSLGRGFDGYTF
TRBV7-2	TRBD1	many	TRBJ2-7	TGTGCCAGCAGTGAGGGGACAGGGAGCTCCTACGAGCAGTACTTC	CASSEGTGSSYEQYF
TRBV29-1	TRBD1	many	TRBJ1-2	TGCAGCGGGGGACAGGGGATCGACTATGGCTACACCTTC	CSGGQGIDYGYTF
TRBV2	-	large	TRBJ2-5	TGTGCCAGCAGTTTCGGGACGCGAGAGACCCAGTACTTC	CASSFGTRETQYF
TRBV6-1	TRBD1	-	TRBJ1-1	TGTGCCAGCAGGACAGGGGGGACTGAAGCTTTCTTT	CASRTGGTEAFF
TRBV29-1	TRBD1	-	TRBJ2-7	TGCAGCGTACAGGGGGCCTACGAGCAGTACTTC	CSVQGAYEQYF
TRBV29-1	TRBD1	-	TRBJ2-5	TGCAGCATCGGACAGGGATTGGAGACCCAGTACTTC	CSIGQGLETQYF
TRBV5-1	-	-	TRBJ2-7	TGCGCCAGCAGCCGTCCCCTAGGGCCCTACGAGCAGTACTTC	CASSRPLGPYEQYF
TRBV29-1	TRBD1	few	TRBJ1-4	TGCAGCGGTGCAGGGGGTACTAATGAAAAACTGTTTTTT	CSGAGGTNEKLFF